Reported below is one TCR beta chain. The assay was immunoSEQ multiplex PCR, and TCRdb's table has in-frame clones only and misses some. The data hold under 150,000 clones, with about 85% observed a single time. CDR1 is MDHEN and CDR2 is SYDVKM in the germline V gene. The V gene end was trimmed by 7 bases and the J gene end by 0 bases; junction bases not matched to a gene: 8. The CDR3 has 17 residues. These data originate in a study of blood T cell repertoires in COVID-19. On the study more broadly: The analysed material was cDNA or gDNA that came from T cells, B-cell-depleted T cells, or PBMCs.

This clonotype originated in a woman aged 40 to 50 with active or convalescent COVID-19. Source material: peripheral blood. The chain joins TRBV28 to TRBJ1-4; the match to TRBD1 covers 10 bases. The CDR3 here is CASTDGTGDATNEKLFF. The CDR3 region has the DNA TGTGCCAGCACCGATGGGACAGGGGATGCAACTAATGAAAAACTGTTTTTT.